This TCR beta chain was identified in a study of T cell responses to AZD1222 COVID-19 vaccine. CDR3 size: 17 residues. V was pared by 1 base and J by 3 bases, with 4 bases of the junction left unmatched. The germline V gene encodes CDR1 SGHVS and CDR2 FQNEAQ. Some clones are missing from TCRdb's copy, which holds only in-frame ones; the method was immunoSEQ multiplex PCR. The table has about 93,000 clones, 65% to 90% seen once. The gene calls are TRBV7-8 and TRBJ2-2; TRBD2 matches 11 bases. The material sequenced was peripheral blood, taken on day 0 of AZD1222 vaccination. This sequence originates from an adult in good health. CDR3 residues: CASSLVVAGGDTGELFF. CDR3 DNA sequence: TGTGCCAGCAGCTTAGTGGTAGCGGGAGGGGACACCGGGGAGCTGTTTTTT.